This T cell receptor beta chain was identified during a study of cytomegalovirus exposure and HLA in healthy donors. This clone was picked up a small number of times. A multiplex PCR was run with 60 Vbeta primers and 13 Jbeta primers. Only in-frame clones appear in the TCRdb table, and some are missing; sequencing was by immunoSEQ multiplex PCR. The sample consists of roughly 130,000 clones, almost 85% of them appearing once. This TCR derives from a boy between 2 and 10 years old in good health and CMV-seronegative. The sample was PBMCs.

This chain's CDR3 is CASSFLAGVGQETQYF. The CDR3 DNA sequence: TGTGCCAGCAGTTTTTTAGCGGGCGTTGGACAAGAGACCCAGTACTTC. The chain combines TRBV27 with TRBJ2-5; 7 bases line up with TRBD2. V shed 3 bases and J 2 bases; nucleotides not matched to a gene: 9. The CDR3 extends over 16 amino acids. Germline CDR1 reads MNHEY; CDR2 reads SMNVEV (reference sequence).